This T cell receptor beta chain was profiled in a study of glioma-infiltrating T cells. In this sample, this clonotype turned up many times. TCR alpha and beta CDR3 regions were amplified from RNA using iRepertoire nested multiplex PCR. TCRdb re-called the multiplex PCR reads with MiXCR, one entry per CDR3 protein. The sample lists 150,000 to 200,000 distinct CDR3 sequences, roughly 32% seen once, with around 20% in the top ten. This TCR was sampled from a human donor with low-grade glioma or glioblastoma, undergoing nonglioma brain surgery, or in good health (not recorded which). Source material: glioma tissue, nonneoplastic brain tissue, or PBMCs (not recorded which).

The CDR3 coding sequence is TGTGCCACCAGTGCCGCGGGGAGTGGCTACACCTTC. Residues: CATSAAGSGYTF. The V and J genes are TRBV24-1 and TRBJ1-2; D not certain. V lost 5 bases to trimming and J lost 7 bases, with 10 bases between them. This CDR3 comprises 12 residues. CDR1 and CDR2 (germline): KGHDR, SFDVKD.